Given below is one T cell receptor (beta chain) in context. Its antigen is currently unknown. This record belongs to a study of human T cells and chemical hapten exposure. On the study more broadly: The sensitizing agent was 2% DPC, placed on about 2 cm by about 2 cm of upper inner arm skin.

The library tagged individual cDNA molecules with unique molecular identifiers. TCRdb re-analysed the reads in MiXCR, keeping a single row per CDR3 protein. The sample lists 450 to 700 distinct CDR3 sequences; nearly 70% were seen once. Study-wide results and caveats: DPC sensitization left the count of TCRs above 1 in 1000 unchanged.

Germline values: CDR1 MNHEY, CDR2 SVGAGI. The V segment lost 2 bases and the J segment 0 bases; nucleotides outside the gene matches: 4. This CDR3 has 16 residues. Treatment of the sample: therapeutic diphenylcyclopropenone sensitization with weekly scalp DPC. The donor pool consisted of alopecia patients aged 18 to 70 years, considered suitable for DPC. Source: whole blood, taken before DPC sensitization or 2, 6, or about 24 weeks after (not recorded which). The source of this sequence is an adult with alopecia areata. Some clones in this sample may be carry-over from other donors' samples. This table probably holds off-target reads from a library built for another chain. The chain uses TRBV6-5 and TRBJ2-3; 8 bases are shared with TRBD2. Written as DNA, the CDR3 is TGTGCCAGCAGTTACGGTTCGGGAGGGAGCACAGATACGCAGTATTTT. Its translation is CASSYGSGGSTDTQYF.